Sequencing of this TCR beta chain was carried out in a study of T cell repertoires in cytomegalovirus infection. Study-wide background: Public TCR beta signature analysis indicated the presence of both CMV infection and matching HLA type. Study-level findings and limits: In two of eight donors, the top clonotype was HLA-C-restricted CMV-specific.

Comments on this clonotype: The target antigen is unknown.

TCRdb re-called the reads through MiXCR, storing one row per CDR3 protein. The table records roughly 230,000 distinct CDR3 sequences, approximately 22% of them present only once. J was trimmed by 0 bases and V by 2 bases; bases with no gene match: 9. The CDR3 runs 16 residues. CDR1 SQVTM and CDR2 ANQGSEA come from the germline V gene. V and J are TRBV29-1 and TRBJ2-5; 7 positions match TRBD1. The sequencing sample was made of CD8+ T cells from PBMCs. The source is a human donor in good health (CMV status not recorded). Some clones in this sample may be carry-over from other donors' samples. For the CDR3, the DNA is TGCAGCGTTGAACCCGACAGGGATACGTACCAAGAGACCCAGTACTTC. It translates to CSVEPDRDTYQETQYF.